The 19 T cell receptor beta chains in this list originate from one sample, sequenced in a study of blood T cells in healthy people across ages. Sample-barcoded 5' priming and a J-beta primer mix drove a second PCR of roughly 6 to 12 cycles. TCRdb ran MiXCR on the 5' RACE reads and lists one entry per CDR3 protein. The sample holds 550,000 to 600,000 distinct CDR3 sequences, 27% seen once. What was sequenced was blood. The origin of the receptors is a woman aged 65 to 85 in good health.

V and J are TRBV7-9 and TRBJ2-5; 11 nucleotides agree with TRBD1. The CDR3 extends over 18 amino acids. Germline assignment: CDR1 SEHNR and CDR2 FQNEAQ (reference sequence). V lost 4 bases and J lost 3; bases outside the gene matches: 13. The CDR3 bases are TGTGCCAGCAGCTCCCGGACAGGGGGCGTTGGCCCAGAAGAGACCCAGTACTTC. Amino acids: CASSSRTGGVGPEETQYF. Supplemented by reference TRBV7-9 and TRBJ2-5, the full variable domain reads DTGVSQNPRHKITKRGQNVTFRCDPISEHNRLYWYRQTLGQGPEFLTYFQNEAQLEKSRLLSDRFSAERPKGSFSTLEIQRTEQGDSAMYLCASSSRTGGVGPEETQYFGPGTRLLVL.

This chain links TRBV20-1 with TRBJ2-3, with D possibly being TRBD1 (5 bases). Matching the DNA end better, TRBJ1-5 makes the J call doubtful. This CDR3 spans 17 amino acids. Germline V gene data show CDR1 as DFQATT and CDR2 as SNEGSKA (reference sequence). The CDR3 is CSAGPVLAGESTDTQHF. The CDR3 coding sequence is TGCAGTGCCGGGCCGGTACTAGCGGGGGAGAGCACAGATACGCAGCATTTT.

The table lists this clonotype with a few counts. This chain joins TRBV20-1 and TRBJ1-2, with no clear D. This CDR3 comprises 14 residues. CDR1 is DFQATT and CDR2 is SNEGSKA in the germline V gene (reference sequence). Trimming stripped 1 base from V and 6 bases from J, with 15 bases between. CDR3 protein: CSARASSGLDGYTF. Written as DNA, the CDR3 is TGCAGTGCTAGAGCCTCGTCGGGGTTGGATGGCTACACCTTC.

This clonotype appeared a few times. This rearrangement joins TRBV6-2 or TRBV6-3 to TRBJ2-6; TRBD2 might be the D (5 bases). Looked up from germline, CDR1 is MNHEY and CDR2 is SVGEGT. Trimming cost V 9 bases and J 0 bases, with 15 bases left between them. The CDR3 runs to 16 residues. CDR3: CASNGVLNSGANVLTF. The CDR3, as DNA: TGTGCCAGTAACGGGGTCCTTAACTCTGGGGCCAACGTCCTGACTTTC.

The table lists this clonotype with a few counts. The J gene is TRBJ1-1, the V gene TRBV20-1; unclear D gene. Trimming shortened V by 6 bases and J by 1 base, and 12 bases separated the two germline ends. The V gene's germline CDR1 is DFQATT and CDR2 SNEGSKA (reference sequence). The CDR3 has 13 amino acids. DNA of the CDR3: TGCAGTGCCCGGAGACCCCAGAACACTGAAGCTTTCTTT. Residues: CSARRPQNTEAFF.

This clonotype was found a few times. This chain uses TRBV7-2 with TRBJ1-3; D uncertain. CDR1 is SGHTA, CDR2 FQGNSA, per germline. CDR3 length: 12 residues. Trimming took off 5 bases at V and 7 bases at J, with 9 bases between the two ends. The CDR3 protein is CASSETFNTIYF. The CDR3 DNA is TGTGCCAGCAGCGAGACATTTAACACCATATATTTT.

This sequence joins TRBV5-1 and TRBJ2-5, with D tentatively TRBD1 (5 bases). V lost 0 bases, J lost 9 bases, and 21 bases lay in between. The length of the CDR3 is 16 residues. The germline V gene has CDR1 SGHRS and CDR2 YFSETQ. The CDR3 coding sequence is TGCGCCAGCAGCTTGGACACAAACAGGCAGGTTAGGGCCCAGTACTTC. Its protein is CASSLDTNRQVRAQYF.

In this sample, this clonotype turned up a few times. CDR3: CATTDRERGNEQFF. The CDR3 bases are TGTGCCACCACCGACAGGGAAAGGGGCAATGAGCAGTTCTTC. The V call is TRBV24-1, the J call TRBJ2-5; 7 bases match TRBD1. The DNA end is more similar to TRBJ2-1, so the J call may be wrong. The CDR3 contains 14 residues. CDR1 and CDR2 (germline): KGHDR, SFDVKD.

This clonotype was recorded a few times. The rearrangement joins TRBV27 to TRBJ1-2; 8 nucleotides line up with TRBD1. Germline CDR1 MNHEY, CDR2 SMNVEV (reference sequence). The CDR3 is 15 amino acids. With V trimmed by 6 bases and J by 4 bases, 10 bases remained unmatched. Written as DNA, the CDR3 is TGTGCCAGCAGCCCTGGAGGACAGGGCCTCTATGGCTACACCTTC. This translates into CASSPGGQGLYGYTF.

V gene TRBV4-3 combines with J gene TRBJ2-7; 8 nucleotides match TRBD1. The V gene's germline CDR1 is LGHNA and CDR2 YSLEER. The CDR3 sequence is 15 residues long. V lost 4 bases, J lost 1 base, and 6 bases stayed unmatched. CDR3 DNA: TGCGCCAGCAGCCTAAGGACAGGGACATCCTACGAGCAGTACTTC. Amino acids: CASSLRTGTSYEQYF.

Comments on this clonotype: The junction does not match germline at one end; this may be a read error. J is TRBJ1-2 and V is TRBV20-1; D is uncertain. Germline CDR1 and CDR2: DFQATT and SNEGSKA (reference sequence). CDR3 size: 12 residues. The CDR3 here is CSGRGPNYGYTF. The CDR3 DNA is TGCAGTGGTAGAGGGCCTAACTATGGCTACACCTTC.

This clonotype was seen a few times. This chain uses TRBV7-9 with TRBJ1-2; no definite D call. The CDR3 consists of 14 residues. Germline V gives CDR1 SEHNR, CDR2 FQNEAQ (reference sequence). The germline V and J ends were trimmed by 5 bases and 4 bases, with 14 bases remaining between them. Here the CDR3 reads CASSQHGVFYGYTF. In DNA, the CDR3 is TGTGCCAGCAGCCAACATGGGGTTTTCTATGGCTACACCTTC. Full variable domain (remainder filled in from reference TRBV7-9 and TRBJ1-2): DTGVSQNPRHKITKRGQNVTFRCDPISEHNRLYWYRQTLGQGPEFLTYFQNEAQLEKSRLLSDRFSAERPKGSFSTLEIQRTEQGDSAMYLCASSQHGVFYGYTFGSGTRLTVV.

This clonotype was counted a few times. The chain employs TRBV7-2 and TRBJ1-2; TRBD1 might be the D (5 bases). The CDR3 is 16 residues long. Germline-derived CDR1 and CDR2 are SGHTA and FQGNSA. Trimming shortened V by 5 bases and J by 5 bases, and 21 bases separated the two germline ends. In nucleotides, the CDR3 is TGTGCCAGCAGCCCAGCTTCCTTTGCAGGGTTATATGGCTACACCTTC. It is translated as CASSPASFAGLYGYTF.

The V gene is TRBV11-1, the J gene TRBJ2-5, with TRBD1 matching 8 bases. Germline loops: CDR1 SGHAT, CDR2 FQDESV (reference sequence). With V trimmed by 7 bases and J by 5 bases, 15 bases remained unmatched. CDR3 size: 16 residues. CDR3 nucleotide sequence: TGTGCCAGCACTAGGACAGGGCACCTTAATCAGGAGACCCAGTACTTC. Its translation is CASTRTGHLNQETQYF.

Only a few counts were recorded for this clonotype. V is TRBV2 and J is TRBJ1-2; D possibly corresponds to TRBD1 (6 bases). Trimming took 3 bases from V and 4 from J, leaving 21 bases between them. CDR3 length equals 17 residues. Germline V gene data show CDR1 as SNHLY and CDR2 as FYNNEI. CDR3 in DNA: TGTGCCAGCAGTGACCCCTCCACCAAGACAGGTCCCTATGGCTACACCTTC. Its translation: CASSDPSTKTGPYGYTF. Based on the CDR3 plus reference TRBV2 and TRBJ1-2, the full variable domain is EPEVTQTPSHQVTQMGQEVILRCVPISNHLYFYWYRQILGQKVEFLVSFYNNEISEKSEIFDDQFSVERPDGSNFTLKIRSTKLEDSAMYFCASSDPSTKTGPYGYTFGSGTRLTVV.

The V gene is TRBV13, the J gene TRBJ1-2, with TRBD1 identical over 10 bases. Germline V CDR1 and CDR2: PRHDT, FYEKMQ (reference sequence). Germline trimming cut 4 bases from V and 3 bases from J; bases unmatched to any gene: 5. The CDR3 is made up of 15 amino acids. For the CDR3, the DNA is TGTGCCAGCAGCTCCCGGGACAGGGGATACTATGGCTACACCTTC. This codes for CASSSRDRGYYGYTF.

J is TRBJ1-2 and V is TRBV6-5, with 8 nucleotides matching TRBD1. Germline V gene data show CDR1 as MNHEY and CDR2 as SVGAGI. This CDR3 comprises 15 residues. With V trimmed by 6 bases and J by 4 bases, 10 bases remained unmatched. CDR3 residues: CASSSGQGTSYGYTF. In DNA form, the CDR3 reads TGTGCCAGCAGCTCCGGACAGGGAACGAGCTATGGCTACACCTTC.

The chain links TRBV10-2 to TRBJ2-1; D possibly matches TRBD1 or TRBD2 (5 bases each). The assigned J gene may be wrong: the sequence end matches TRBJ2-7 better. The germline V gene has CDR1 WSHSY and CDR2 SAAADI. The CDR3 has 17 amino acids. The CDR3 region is CASSEIRGVRDSYEQYF. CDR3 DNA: TGCGCCAGCAGTGAGATTAGAGGGGTTAGGGACTCCTACGAGCAGTACTTC.

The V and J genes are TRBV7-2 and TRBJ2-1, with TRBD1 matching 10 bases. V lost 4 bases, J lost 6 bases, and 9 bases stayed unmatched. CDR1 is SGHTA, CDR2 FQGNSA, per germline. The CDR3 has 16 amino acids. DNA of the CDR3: TGTGCCAGCAGCTCTCGACAGGGGGCCGGGCTCAATGAGCAGTTCTTC. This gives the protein CASSSRQGAGLNEQFF. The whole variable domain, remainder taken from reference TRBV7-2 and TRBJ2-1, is GAGVSQSPSNKVTEKGKDVELRCDPISGHTALYWYRQSLGQGLEFLIYFQGNSAPDKSGLPSDRFSAERTGGSVSTLTIQRTQQEDSAVYLCASSSRQGAGLNEQFFGPGTRLTVL.